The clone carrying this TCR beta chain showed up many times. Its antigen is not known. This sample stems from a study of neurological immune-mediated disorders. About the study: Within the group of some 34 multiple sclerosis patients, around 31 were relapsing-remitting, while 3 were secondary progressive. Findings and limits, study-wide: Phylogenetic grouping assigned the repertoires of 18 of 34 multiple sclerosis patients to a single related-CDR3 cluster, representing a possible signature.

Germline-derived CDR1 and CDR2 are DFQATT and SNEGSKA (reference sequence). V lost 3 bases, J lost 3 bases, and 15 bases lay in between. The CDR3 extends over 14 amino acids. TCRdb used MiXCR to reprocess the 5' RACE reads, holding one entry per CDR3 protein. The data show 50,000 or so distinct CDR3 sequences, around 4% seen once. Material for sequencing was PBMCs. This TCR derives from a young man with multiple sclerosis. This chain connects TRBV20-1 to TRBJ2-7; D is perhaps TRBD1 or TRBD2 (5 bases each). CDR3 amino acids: CSASWDLGVYEQYF. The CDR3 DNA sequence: TGCAGTGCTAGTTGGGACCTAGGCGTCTACGAGCAGTACTTC.